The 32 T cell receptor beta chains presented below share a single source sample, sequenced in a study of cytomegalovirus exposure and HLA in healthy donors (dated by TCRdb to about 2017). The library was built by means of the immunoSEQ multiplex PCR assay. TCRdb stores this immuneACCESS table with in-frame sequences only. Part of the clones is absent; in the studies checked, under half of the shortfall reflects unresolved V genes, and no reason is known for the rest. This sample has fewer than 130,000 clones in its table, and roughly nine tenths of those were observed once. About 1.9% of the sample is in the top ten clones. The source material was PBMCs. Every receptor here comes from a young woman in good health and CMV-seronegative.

Here the CDR3 DNA reads TGTGCCAGCAGTCCCGGGAGGGGGCAACTGGGTACGCAGTATTTT. Its translation: CASSPGRGQLGTQYF. The V and J genes are TRBV7-6 and TRBJ2-3; weak D call: TRBD2 (8 bases). The CDR3 has 15 amino acids. V lost 6 bases, J lost 8 bases, and 21 bases lay in between. The germline V gene has CDR1 SGHVS and CDR2 FNYEAQ.

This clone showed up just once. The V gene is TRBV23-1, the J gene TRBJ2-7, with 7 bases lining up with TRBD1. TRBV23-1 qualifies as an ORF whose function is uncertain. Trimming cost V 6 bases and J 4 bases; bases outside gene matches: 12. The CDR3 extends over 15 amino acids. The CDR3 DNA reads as TGCGCCAGCAGGCGAGACCGACAGGGTATATACGAGCAGTACTTC. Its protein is CASRRDRQGIYEQYF.

The DNA for the CDR3 is TGTGCCAGCAGTTACTGGGAGGTGCGAGACGAGCAGTACTTC. Protein sequence: CASSYWEVRDEQYF. The genes are TRBV6-5 and TRBJ2-7; D perhaps matches TRBD2 (6 bases). Germline lookup yields CDR1 MNHEY and CDR2 SVGAGI. Trimming pared 1 base from V and 5 bases from J, leaving 12 bases between. The CDR3 is made up of 14 amino acids.

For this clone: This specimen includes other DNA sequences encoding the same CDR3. The chain's CDR3 is CASSPGQGAYEQYF. CDR3 DNA: TGTGCCAGCTCACCAGGACAGGGAGCCTACGAGCAGTACTTC. The chain employs TRBV18 and TRBJ2-7, with 8 bases fitting TRBD1. V lost 2 bases, J lost 2 bases, and 2 bases stayed unmatched. Germline CDR1 and CDR2: KGHSH and LQKENI. The CDR3 length is 14 residues. The whole variable domain, remainder taken from reference TRBV18 and TRBJ2-7, is NAGVMQNPRHLVRRRGQEARLRCSPMKGHSHVYWYRQLPEEGLKFMVYLQKENIIDESGMPKERFSAEFPKEGPSILRIQQVVRGDSAAYFCASSPGQGAYEQYFGPGTRLTVT.

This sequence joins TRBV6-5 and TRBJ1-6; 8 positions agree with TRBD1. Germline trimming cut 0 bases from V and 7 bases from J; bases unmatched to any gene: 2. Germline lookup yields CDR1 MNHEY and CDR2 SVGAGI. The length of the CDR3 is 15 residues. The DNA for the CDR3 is TGTGCCAGCAGTTACTCCAGGGGGCCCAATTCACCCCTCCACTTT. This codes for CASSYSRGPNSPLHF.

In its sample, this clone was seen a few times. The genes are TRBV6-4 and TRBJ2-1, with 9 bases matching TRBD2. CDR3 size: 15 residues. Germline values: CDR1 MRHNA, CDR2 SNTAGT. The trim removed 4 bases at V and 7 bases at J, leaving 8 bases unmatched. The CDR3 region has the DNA TGTGCCAGCAGTGGGACTAGCGACGGAGGGAATGAGCAGTTCTTC. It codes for CASSGTSDGGNEQFF.

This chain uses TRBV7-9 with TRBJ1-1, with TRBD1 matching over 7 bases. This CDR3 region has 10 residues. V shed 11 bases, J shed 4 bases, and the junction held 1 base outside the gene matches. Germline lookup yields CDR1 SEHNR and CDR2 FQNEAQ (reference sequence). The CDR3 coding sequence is TGTGCCGCAGGGGGCACTGAAGCTTTCTTT. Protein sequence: CAAGGTEAFF.

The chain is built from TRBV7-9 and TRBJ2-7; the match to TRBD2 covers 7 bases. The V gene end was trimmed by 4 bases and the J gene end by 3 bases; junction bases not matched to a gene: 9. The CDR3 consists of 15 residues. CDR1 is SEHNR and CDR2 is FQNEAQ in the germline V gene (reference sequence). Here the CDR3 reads CASSSPSGVVYEQYF. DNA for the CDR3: TGTGCCAGCAGCTCACCGAGCGGGGTCGTCTACGAGCAGTACTTC.

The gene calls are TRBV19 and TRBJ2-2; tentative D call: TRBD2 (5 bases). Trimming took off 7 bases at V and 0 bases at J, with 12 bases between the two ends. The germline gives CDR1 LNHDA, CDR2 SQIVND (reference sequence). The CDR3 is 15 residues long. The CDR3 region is CASTGTEANTGELFF. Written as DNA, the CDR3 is TGTGCCAGTACGGGAACAGAGGCGAACACCGGGGAGCTGTTTTTT.

CDR3 sequence: CASSLSRGLNTGELFF. The CDR3 nucleotides are TGTGCCAGCAGTTTATCTCGGGGATTAAACACCGGGGAGCTGTTTTTT. The chain couples TRBV28 to TRBJ2-2, with D perhaps TRBD2 (5 bases). CDR3 length equals 16 residues. The V and J ends lost 1 base and 2 bases respectively, with 11 bases between them. Germline CDR1 reads MDHEN; CDR2 reads SYDVKM.

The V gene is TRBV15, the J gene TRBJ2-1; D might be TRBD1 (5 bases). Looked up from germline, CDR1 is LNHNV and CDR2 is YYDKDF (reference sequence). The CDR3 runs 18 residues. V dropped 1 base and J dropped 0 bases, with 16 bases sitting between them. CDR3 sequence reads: CATSRGRNRWGSYNEQFF. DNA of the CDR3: TGTGCCACCAGCAGAGGGAGAAACAGGTGGGGCTCCTACAATGAGCAGTTCTTC.

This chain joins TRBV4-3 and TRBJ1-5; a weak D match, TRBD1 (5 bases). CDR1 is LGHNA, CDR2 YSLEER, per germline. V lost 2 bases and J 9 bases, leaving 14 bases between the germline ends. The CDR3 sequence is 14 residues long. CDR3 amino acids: CASSQRSGQGPQHF. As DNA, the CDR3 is TGCGCCAGCAGCCAAAGGTCAGGTCAGGGGCCCCAGCATTTT.

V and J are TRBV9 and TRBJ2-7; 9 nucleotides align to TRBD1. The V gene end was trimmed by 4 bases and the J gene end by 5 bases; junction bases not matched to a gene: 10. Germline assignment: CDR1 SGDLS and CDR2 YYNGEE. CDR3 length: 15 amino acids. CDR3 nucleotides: TGTGCCAGCAGCATCCGGGACAGGGTTTTGGACGAGCAGTACTTC. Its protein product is CASSIRDRVLDEQYF. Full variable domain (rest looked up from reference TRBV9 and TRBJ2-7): DSGVTQTPKHLITATGQRVTLRCSPRSGDLSVYWYQQSLDQGLQFLIQYYNGEERAKGNILERFSAQQFPDLHSELNLSSLELGDSALYFCASSIRDRVLDEQYFGPGTRLTVT.

CDR3 loop: CASSYSVASYEQYF. DNA of the CDR3: TGTGCCAGCAGTTACTCTGTGGCCTCCTACGAGCAGTACTTC. The chain has TRBV6-5 and TRBJ2-7; D is unclear. The germline V gene encodes CDR1 MNHEY and CDR2 SVGAGI. The CDR3 has 14 amino acids. V dropped 0 bases and J dropped 0 bases, with 6 bases sitting between them.

CDR3 protein: CASSSRTSGRTPYEQYF. The CDR3 bases are TGCGCCAGCAGCTCCCGGACTAGCGGGAGGACCCCCTACGAGCAGTACTTC. V usage is TRBV5-1 and J usage is TRBJ2-7; 14 bases fit TRBD2. J lost 2 bases, V lost 3 bases, and 7 bases had no gene match. Looked up from germline, CDR1 is SGHRS and CDR2 is YFSETQ. There are 17 residues in the CDR3.

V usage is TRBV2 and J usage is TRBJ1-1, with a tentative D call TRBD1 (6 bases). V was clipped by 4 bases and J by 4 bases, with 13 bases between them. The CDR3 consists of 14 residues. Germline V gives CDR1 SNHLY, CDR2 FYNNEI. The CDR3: CASSGFMDSTEAFF. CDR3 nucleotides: TGTGCCAGCAGTGGGTTCATGGACAGCACTGAAGCTTTCTTT. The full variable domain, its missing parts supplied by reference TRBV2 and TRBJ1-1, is EPEVTQTPSHQVTQMGQEVILRCVPISNHLYFYWYRQILGQKVEFLVSFYNNEISEKSEIFDDQFSVERPDGSNFTLKIRSTKLEDSAMYFCASSGFMDSTEAFFGQGTRLTVV.

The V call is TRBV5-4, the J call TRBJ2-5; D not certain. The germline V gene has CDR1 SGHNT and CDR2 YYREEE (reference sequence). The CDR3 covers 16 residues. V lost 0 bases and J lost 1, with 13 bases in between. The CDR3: CASSLGSRGLQETQYF. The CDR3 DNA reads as TGTGCCAGCAGCTTGGGTTCTAGAGGCCTCCAAGAGACCCAGTACTTC.

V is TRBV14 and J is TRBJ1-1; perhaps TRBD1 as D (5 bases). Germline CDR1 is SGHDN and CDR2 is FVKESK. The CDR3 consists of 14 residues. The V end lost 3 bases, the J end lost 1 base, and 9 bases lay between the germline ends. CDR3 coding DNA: TGTGCCAGCAGCCACACAGGCCCGAACACTGAAGCTTTCTTT. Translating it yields CASSHTGPNTEAFF.

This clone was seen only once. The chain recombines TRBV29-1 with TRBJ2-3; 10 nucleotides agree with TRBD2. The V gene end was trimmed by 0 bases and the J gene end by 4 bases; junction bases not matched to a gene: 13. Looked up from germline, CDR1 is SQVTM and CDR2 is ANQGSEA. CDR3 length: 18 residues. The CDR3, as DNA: TGCAGCGTTGAAGAGGCTGCTAGCGGGAGCCTTGTGGCAGATACGCAGTATTTT. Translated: CSVEEAASGSLVADTQYF.

CDR3 protein: CASSSGQDYEQYF. In nucleotides, the CDR3 is TGTGCCAGCAGCTCGGGACAGGATTACGAGCAGTACTTC. The chain links TRBV11-1 to TRBJ2-7; 8 bases agree with TRBD1. After removal of 4 bases from V and 4 bases from J, the junction contained 3 bases not matched to a gene. The CDR3 covers 13 residues. CDR1 is SGHAT, CDR2 FQDESV, per germline (reference sequence).

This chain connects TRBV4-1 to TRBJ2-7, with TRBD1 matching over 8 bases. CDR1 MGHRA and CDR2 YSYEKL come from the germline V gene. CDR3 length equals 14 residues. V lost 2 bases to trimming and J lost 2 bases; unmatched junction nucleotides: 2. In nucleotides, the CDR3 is TGCGCCAGCAGCCAAAACAGGGGGGCCTACGAGCAGTACTTC. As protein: CASSQNRGAYEQYF.

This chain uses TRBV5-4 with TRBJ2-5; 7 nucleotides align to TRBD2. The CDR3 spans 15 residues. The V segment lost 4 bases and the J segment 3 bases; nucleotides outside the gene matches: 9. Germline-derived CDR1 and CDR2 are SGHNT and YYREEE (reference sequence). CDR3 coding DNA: TGTGCCAGCAGCCCCATAGGTCGGGGGGAAGAGACCCAGTACTTC. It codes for CASSPIGRGEETQYF.

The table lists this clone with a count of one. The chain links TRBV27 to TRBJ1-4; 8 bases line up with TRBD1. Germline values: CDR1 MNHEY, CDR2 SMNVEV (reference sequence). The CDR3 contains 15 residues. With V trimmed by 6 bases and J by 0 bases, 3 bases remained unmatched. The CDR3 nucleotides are TGTGCCAGCAGGGGGGACAGGTCAACTAATGAAAAACTGTTTTTT. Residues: CASRGDRSTNEKLFF.

The CDR3 region is CASSMGRYGYTF. The CDR3 DNA sequence: TGTGCCAGCAGTATGGGCCGATATGGCTACACCTTC. The chain links TRBV28 to TRBJ1-2; D call uncertain. This CDR3 spans 12 amino acids. The V and J ends lost 5 bases and 5 bases respectively, with 9 bases between them. CDR1 is MDHEN, CDR2 SYDVKM, per germline.

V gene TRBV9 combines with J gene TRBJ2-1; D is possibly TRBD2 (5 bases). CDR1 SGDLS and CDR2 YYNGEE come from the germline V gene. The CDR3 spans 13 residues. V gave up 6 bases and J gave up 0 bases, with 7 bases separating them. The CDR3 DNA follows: TGTGCCAGCACAGCGGACTCCTACAATGAGCAGTTCTTC. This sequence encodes CASTADSYNEQFF. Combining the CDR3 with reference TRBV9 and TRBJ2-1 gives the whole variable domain DSGVTQTPKHLITATGQRVTLRCSPRSGDLSVYWYQQSLDQGLQFLIQYYNGEERAKGNILERFSAQQFPDLHSELNLSSLELGDSALYFCASTADSYNEQFFGPGTRLTVL.

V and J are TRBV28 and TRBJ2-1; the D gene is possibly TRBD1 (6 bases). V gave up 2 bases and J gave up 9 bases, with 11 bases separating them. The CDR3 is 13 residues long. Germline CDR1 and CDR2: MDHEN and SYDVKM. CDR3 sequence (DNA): TGTGCCAGCAGTTTAACAGGGCCTCGTGAGCAGTTCTTC. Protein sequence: CASSLTGPREQFF.

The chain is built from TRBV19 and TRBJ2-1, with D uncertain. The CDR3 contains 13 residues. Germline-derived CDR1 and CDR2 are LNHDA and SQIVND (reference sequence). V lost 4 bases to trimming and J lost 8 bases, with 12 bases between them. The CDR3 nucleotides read TGTGCCAGTAGTACTCACGGTGTCTATGAGCAGTTCTTC. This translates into CASSTHGVYEQFF.

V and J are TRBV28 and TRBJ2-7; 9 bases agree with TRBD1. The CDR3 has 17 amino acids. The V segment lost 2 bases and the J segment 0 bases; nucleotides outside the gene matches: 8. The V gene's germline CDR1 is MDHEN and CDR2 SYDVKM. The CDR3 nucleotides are TGTGCCAGCAGTTTAAGCCTACAGGGGGCCAGCTCCTACGAGCAGTACTTC. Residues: CASSLSLQGASSYEQYF.

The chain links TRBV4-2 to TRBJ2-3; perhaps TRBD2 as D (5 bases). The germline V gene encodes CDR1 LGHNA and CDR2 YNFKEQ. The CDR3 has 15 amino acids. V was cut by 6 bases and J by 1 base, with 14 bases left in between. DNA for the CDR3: TGTGCCAGCAGTCGGGGTAGGGTACGCACAGATACGCAGTATTTT. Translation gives CASSRGRVRTDTQYF.

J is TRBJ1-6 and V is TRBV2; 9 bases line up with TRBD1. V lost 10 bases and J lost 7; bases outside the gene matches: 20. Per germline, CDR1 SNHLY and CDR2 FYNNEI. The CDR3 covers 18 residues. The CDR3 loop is CATRRTGGAGRGNSPLHF. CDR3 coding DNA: TGTGCCACCAGAAGAACAGGGGGCGCGGGTCGGGGAAATTCACCCCTCCACTTT.

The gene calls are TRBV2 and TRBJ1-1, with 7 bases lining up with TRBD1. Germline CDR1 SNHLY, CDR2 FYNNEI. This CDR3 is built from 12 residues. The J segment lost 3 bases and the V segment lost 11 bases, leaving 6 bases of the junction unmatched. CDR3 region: CAGRQGHTEAFF. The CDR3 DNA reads TGTGCCGGTCGACAGGGTCACACTGAAGCTTTCTTT.

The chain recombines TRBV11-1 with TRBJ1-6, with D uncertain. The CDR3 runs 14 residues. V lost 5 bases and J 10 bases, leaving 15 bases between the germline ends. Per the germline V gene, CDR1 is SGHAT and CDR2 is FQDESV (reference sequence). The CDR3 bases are TGTGCCAGCAGCCTCGGCCGGGGTGAGTCACCCCTCCACTTT. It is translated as CASSLGRGESPLHF. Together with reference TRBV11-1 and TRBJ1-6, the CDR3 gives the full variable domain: EAEVAQSPRYKITEKSQAVAFWCDPISGHATLYWYRQILGQGPELLVQFQDESVVDDSQLPKDRFSAERLKGVDSTLKIQPAELGDSAMYLCASSLGRGESPLHFGNGTRLTVT.